Described below is a single T cell receptor (beta chain) sequence and its context. Its antigen is still unknown. The CDR3 is made up of 14 amino acids. Germline V gene sequence: CDR1 MDHEN, CDR2 SYDVKM. V was trimmed by 2 bases and J by 0 bases, leaving 8 bases between them. The data originate from a study of T cell therapy after organ transplantation. Study overall: T cells were expanded 2 to 3 weeks with 30 CMV class I/II epitopes. A median of 1.92 x 10^8 CMV-specific T cells was infused in 2 to 6 doses.

General study findings and limits: Antirejection and antiviral medication effects could not be assessed. Minimal repertoire change after therapy followed marked pretherapy expansions in nonresponders.

The assay was immunoSEQ multiplex PCR, and TCRdb's table has in-frame clones only and misses some. The table lists 1,000 to 1,300 clones, approximately 72% of them singletons, with around 36% in the top ten. The V gene is TRBV28, the J gene TRBJ2-7, with D possibly TRBD1 on 5 matching bases. The receptor comes from a human patient who had received a solid organ transplant and had CMV disease. Sequenced here: CD8+ T cells from blood, sampled before autologous CMV-specific T cell therapy. The CDR3, as DNA: TGTGCCAGCAGTTTAACAGGAACCTCCTACGAGCAGTACTTC. It yields the protein CASSLTGTSYEQYF.